The following is a T cell receptor beta chain sequence with its context. The target of this receptor is not known. No base quality information exists; no much larger clone differs at one position. The TCR beta CDR3 regions were amplified from the RNA transcripts. A first-round RT-PCR of the TCR CDR3 used the HTBI primer set with the Qiagen OneStep RT-PCR kit. Libraries were constructed in a second round of multiplex PCR, after which size selection and purification were carried out. Libraries were sequenced paired-end with 100 bp reads on an Illumina HiSeq2000. The paper's data handling went like this. SOAPnuke was used to process the raw data, removing reads that contained adapters or uncalled bases, had a mean Phred below 15, or lacked an exact match to the constant primer or identifier. COPE v1.2.5 was used to merge high-quality paired reads, and clonotypes were defined as unique nucleotide sequences. MiTCR v1.1 was used to align the clonotypes against IMGT TRBV, TRBD and TRBJ reference segments. Analysis was restricted to V-J combinations with a frequency above 0.0001, which covered 98% to 99.2% of repertoires. The TCS score was defined as the ratio of F50 (clonal expansion) to E x V (chaos), calculated using BLOSUM62-based TCRdist between CDR3 peptides within each V-J. Welch's t-statistics and random forest reduced roughly 530 V-J features to roughly 13, which were used in a naive Bayes classifier (R e1071). TCRdb handled the public reads itself, with Q25 trimming in fastp and clone calling in MiXCR, and kept productive beta chains. Identical CDR3 protein sequences are pooled into one entry, listed with their most common genes and DNA. In this record, the V and J calls reflect TCRdb's handling and not the investigators' own analysis. This sample holds about 600,000 distinct CDR3 sequences; 13% to 15% were observed only once. Together, the top ten hold about 7% of the sample.

Measured from the cysteine to the phenylalanine, the CDR3 is 15 residues long. CDR3 DNA is the only sequence kept; it has 45 bases, read in frame from the first base. The germline V gene (reference sequence) specifies LNHDA as CDR1 and SQIVND as CDR2. Unmatched junction bases come to 5, with V trimmed by 4 bases and J by 3 bases. The data are from a study of T cells in Graves' hyperthyroidism and ophthalmopathy (dated by TCRdb to between 2018 and 2021). As for the study more broadly: Peripheral blood samples were taken at initial diagnosis, before any treatment was given. A discovery cohort of fewer than 110 patients, approximately 45 with Graves' ophthalmopathy and roughly 59 with stable Graves' hyperthyroidism, was used to find distinguishing TCR V-J signatures. Whether ophthalmopathy could be predicted prospectively was tested in an independent validation cohort made up of 18 to 20 hyperthyroidism patients plus 17 patients who later progressed to ophthalmopathy. The 100 discovery patients were divided at random into training and test sets in a 7:3 ratio. In roughly six Graves' hyperthyroidism patients, the study also compared T-cell repertoires from thyroid tissue with T-cell repertoires from blood. After sampling, hyperthyroidism patients received methimazole starting at 30 mg daily, and ophthalmopathy patients received high-dose intravenous methylprednisolone. The paper describes TCR Vbeta CDR3 sequencing of 120 to 150 peripheral blood samples, made up of approximately 40 ophthalmopathy patients, 70 to 75 hyperthyroidism patients and 17 progressor patients.

The paper as a whole reports these results and caveats: Most expanded thyroid clonotypes (frequency above 0.001) were also detected in blood, suggesting blood repertoires may reflect thyroid immune responses. During validation, the model predicted progression to ophthalmopathy a median of about 5.9 months ahead of onset, with almost 71% sensitivity and about 72% specificity. No statistical method was used to fix the sample size in advance, and group allocation was not hidden from the investigators. A model built on a 13 V-J signature distinguished ophthalmopathy from stable hyperthyroidism, reaching roughly 88% sensitivity and 81% to 83% specificity in cross-validation and 80%/75% in testing.

Ophthalmopathy patients had moderately to severely active disease, Clinical Activity Score of at least 3, NOSPECS grade of at least 4, and duration under 3 months. Patients with uncontrolled infections, other autoimmune diseases, pregnancy or lactation were excluded. Diagnoses were based on clinical symptoms, serum thyroxine and TRAb, thyroid ultrasound and orbital computed tomography. Ficoll-Paque density gradient centrifugation was used to isolate PBMCs from around 10 ml of fresh peripheral blood. Total RNA was extracted with Trizol reagent, and quality was checked on an Agilent 2100 Bioanalyzer.

The sequence derives from a woman aged 18-29 years with Graves' ophthalmopathy. Sequencing used blood. The rearranged chain carries TRBV19 and TRBJ2-7; TRBD2 agrees with 11 junctional bases. The CDR3 region has the sequence CASSTVAGGRYEQYF. The DNA reads TGTGCCAGTAGTACAGTAGCGGGAGGGCGCTACGAGCAGTACTTC.